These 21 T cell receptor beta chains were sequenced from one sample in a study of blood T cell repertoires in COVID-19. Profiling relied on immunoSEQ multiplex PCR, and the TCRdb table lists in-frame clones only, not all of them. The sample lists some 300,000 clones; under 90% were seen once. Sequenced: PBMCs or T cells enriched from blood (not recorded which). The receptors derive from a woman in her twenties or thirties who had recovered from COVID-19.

CDR3 region: CASSNQAGTSGRASNEQFF. The DNA for the CDR3 is TGTGCCAGCAGCAACCAGGCCGGGACTAGCGGGAGGGCCTCCAATGAGCAGTTCTTC. This chain joins TRBV21-1 and TRBJ2-1; TRBD2, the D gene given by the table, was not confirmed from the DNA. TRBV21-1 corresponds to a pseudogene. This CDR3 has 19 residues.

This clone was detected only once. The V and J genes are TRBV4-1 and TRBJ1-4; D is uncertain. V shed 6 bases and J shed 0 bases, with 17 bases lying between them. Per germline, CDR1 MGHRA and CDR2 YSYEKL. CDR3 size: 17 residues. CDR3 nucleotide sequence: TGCGCCAGCAGATCCGGGAACAGCTTATCAACTAATGAAAAACTGTTTTTT. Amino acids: CASRSGNSLSTNEKLFF.

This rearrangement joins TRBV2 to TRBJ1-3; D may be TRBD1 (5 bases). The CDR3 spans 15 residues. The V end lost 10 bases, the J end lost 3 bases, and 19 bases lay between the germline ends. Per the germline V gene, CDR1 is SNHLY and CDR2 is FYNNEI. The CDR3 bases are TGTGCCACCCCCACTCGGGGGTCCTATGGAAACACCATATATTTT. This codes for CATPTRGSYGNTIYF.

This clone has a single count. The CDR3 DNA is TGTGCCAGCAGCCAAGCACAAGATGTATCGGGGATAGGTGTCTATAATTCACCCCTCCACTTT. This encodes CASSQAQDVSGIGVYNSPLHF. V usage is TRBV3-1 (or the pseudogene TRBV3-2) and J usage is TRBJ1-6, with D unresolved. The CDR3 extends over 21 amino acids. Germline V gene lookup returns CDR1 LGHDT and CDR2 YNNKEL (reference sequence). Trimming left V 1 base short and J 3 bases short, with 25 bases between.

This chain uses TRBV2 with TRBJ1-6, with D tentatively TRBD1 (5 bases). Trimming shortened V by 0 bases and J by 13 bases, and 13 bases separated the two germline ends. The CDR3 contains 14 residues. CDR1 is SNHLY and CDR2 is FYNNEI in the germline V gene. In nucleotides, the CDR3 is TGTGCCAGCAGTGAAGCGCTTCAGGGTTTCCCCCTCCACTTT. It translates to CASSEALQGFPLHF.

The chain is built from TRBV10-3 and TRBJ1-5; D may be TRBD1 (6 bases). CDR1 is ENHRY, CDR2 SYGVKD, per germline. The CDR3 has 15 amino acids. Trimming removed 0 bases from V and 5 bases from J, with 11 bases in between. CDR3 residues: CAISESLGGDQPQHF. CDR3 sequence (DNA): TGTGCCATCAGTGAGTCTCTAGGGGGGGATCAGCCCCAGCATTTT.

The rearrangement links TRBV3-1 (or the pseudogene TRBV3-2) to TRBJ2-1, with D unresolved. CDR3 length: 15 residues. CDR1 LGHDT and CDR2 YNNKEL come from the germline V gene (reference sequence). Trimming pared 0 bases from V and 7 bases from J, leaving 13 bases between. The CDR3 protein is CASSQDLISLNEQFF. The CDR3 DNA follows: TGTGCCAGCAGCCAAGATCTTATTAGCTTGAATGAGCAGTTCTTC.

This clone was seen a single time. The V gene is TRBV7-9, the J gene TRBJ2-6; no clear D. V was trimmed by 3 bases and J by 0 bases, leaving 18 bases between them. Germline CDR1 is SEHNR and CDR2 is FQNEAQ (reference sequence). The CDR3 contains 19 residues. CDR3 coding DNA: TGTGCCAGCAGCTTTCGTAGTGTCCTGGTTTACTCTGGGGCCAACGTCCTGACTTTC. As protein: CASSFRSVLVYSGANVLTF.

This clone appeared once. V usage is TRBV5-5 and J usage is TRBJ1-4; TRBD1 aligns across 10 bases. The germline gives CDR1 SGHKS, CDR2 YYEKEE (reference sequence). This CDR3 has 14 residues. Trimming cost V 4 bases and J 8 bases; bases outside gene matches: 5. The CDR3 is CASSRQGAWEKLFF. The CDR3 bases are TGTGCCAGCAGCCGACAGGGGGCATGGGAAAAACTGTTTTTT.

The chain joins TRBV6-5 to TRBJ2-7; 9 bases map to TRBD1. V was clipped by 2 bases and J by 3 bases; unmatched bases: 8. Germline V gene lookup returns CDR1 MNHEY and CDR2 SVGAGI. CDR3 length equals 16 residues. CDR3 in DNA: TGTGCCAGCAGTTACACGGGACAGGGAGGTATCTACGAGCAGTACTTC. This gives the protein CASSYTGQGGIYEQYF.

CDR3 coding DNA: TGCGCCAGCAGCCAGGCCGGACAGGGCGGAGGTTACGAGCAGTACTTC. Translation gives CASSQAGQGGGYEQYF. The chain recombines TRBV4-1 with TRBJ2-7, with 8 positions matching TRBD1. This CDR3 region has 16 residues. Germline V gene lookup returns CDR1 MGHRA and CDR2 YSYEKL. The trim removed 3 bases at V and 4 bases at J, leaving 11 bases unmatched.

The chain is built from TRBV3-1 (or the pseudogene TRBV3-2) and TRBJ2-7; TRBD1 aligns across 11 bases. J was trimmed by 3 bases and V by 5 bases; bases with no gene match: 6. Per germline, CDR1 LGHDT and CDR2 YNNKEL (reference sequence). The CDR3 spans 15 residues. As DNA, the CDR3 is TGTGCCAGCAGCAAACTAGGGACAGGGGGCTACGAGCAGTACTTC. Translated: CASSKLGTGGYEQYF.

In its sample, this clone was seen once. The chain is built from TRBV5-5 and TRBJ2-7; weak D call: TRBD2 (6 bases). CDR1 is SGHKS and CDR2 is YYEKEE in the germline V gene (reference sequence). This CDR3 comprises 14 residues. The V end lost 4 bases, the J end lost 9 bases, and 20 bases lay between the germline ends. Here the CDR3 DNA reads TGTGCCAGCAGCCCTGCTAGCGCCCCAAAAGGGCAGTACTTC. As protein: CASSPASAPKGQYF.

DNA of the CDR3: TGTGCCAGCAGTGAAACCGGGACTAGCGGAAACACCGGGGAGCTGTTTTTT. This codes for CASSETGTSGNTGELFF. V and J are TRBV27 and TRBJ2-2; 11 nucleotides agree with TRBD2. From germline, CDR1 is MNHEY and CDR2 SMNVEV (reference sequence). This CDR3 comprises 17 residues. Trimming cost V 5 bases and J 2 bases; bases outside gene matches: 7.

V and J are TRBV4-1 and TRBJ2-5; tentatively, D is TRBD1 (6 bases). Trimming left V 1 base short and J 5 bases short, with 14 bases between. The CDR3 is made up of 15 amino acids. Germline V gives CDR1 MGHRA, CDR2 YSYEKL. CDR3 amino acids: CASSQVGASLETQYF. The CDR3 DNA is TGCGCCAGCAGCCAAGTGGGGGCTAGTCTGGAGACCCAGTACTTC.

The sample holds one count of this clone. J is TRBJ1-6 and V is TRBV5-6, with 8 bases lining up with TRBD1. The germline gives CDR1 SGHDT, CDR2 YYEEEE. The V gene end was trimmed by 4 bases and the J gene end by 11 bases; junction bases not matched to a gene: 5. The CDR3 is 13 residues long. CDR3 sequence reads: CASSVDRAAPLHF. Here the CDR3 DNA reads TGTGCCAGCAGCGTGGACAGGGCGGCACCCCTCCACTTT.

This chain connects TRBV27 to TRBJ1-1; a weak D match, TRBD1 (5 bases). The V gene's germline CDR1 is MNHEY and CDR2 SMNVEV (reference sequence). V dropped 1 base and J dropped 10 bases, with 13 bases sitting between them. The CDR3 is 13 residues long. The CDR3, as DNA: TGTGCCAGCAGTTTATTGCGGGGGATGGGAGCTTTCTTT. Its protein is CASSLLRGMGAFF.

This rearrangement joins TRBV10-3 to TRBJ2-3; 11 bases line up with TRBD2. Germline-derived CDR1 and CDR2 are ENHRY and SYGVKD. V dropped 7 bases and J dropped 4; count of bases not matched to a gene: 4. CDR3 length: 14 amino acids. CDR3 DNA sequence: TGTGCCATCACTCCGGGACTAGCGGCAGATACGCAGTATTTT. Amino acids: CAITPGLAADTQYF.

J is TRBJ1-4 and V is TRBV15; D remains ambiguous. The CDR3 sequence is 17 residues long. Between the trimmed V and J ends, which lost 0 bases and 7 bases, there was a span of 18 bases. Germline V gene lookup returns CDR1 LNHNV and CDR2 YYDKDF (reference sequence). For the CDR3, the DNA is TGTGCCACCAGCAGAGACCCTGGGGAGGGTTGGGGTGAAAAACTGTTTTTT. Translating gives CATSRDPGEGWGEKLFF.

CDR3 bases: TGTGCCAGCAGTTCCCGGCCAGGGCTTCATGGCTACACCTTC. Translating it yields CASSSRPGLHGYTF. The V gene is TRBV27, the J gene TRBJ1-2, with D perhaps matching TRBD1 (5 bases). Trimming took 4 bases from V and 6 from J, leaving 15 bases between them. The CDR3 loop spans 14 amino acids. Germline CDR1 reads MNHEY; CDR2 reads SMNVEV (reference sequence).

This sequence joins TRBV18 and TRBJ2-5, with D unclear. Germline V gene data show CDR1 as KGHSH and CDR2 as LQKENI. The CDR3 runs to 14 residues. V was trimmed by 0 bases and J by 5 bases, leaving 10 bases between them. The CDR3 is CASSPPSSRETQYF. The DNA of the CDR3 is TGTGCCAGCTCACCACCTTCTAGTCGCGAGACCCAGTACTTC.